This is a list of T cell receptor beta chains from one sample in a study of cytomegalovirus exposure and HLA in healthy donors. The table came from immunoSEQ multiplex PCR; TCRdb's copy has only in-frame clones and leaves some out. The repertoire consists of about 150,000 clones, with around 60% occurring once and the leading ten covering roughly 6.8%. The sequenced sample consisted of PBMCs. The receptors were gathered from a woman aged 60-75 years in good health and CMV-seropositive. Each CDR3 is given with its conserved first and last residue. The D gene is left open where the match is weak. The size field is filled for only some rows; it gives once, few, many or a size class.

clone size	D gene	V gene	J gene	CDR3 protein	CDR3 DNA
once	NA	TRBV11-1	TRBJ2-7	CASSFSGANEQYF	TGTGCCAGCAGCTTTTCAGGGGCTAACGAGCAGTACTTC
NA	NA	TRBV21-1	TRBJ1-4	CASSPLGLRDREKLFF	TGTGCCAGCAGCCCCCTGGGCCTCAGGGATCGGGAAAAACTGTTTTTT
once	TRBD2	TRBV5-1	TRBJ2-1	CASSLSLAGAPPYNEQFF	TGCGCCAGCAGCTTGTCACTAGCGGGAGCCCCACCCTACAATGAGCAGTTCTTC
NA	TRBD2	TRBV19	TRBJ2-3	CASSILAGTSTDTQYF	TGTGCCAGTAGTATACTAGCGGGTACTAGCACAGATACGCAGTATTTT
few	TRBD1	TRBV19	TRBJ1-1	CASSFFGQGFEAFF	TGTGCCAGTAGCTTCTTTGGACAGGGGTTTGAAGCTTTCTTT
NA	TRBD1	TRBV2	TRBJ1-1	CASSAQGALTEAFF	TGTGCCAGCAGTGCACAGGGGGCATTAACTGAAGCTTTCTTT
NA	TRBD1	TRBV7-7	TRBJ2-3	CASSSLLTDRDSDTQYF	TGTGCTAGCAGCTCCCTTCTTACGGACAGGGATTCAGATACGCAGTATTTT
NA	TRBD1	TRBV4-2	TRBJ1-5	CASSQRDRGNNQPQHF	TGTGCCAGCAGCCAACGGGACAGGGGAAACAATCAGCCCCAGCATTTT
few	TRBD1	TRBV9	TRBJ2-1	CASSVGGQGRYNEQFF	TGTGCCAGCAGCGTAGGGGGACAGGGGAGATACAATGAGCAGTTCTTC
NA	NA	TRBV2	TRBJ2-1	CASSLDLSSYNEQFF	TGTGCCAGCAGCCTTGATCTCAGCTCCTACAATGAGCAGTTCTTC
few	TRBD1	TRBV7-3	TRBJ2-5	CASSLTGGTQETQYF	TGTGCCAGCAGCCTAACAGGGGGAACCCAAGAGACCCAGTACTTC
NA	TRBD1	TRBV28	TRBJ1-2	CASSLMGQEGGYTF	TGTGCCAGCAGTTTGATGGGACAGGAAGGTGGCTACACCTTC
NA	TRBD1	TRBV5-1	TRBJ2-7	CASSLEGAPYEQYF	TGCGCCAGCAGCTTGGAGGGGGCTCCCTACGAGCAGTACTTC
NA	NA	TRBV7-6	TRBJ1-1	CASSFQQNTEAFF	TGTGCCAGCAGCTTCCAACAGAACACTGAAGCTTTCTTT
NA	NA	TRBV29-1	TRBJ1-2	CSGGDGGGYTF	TGCAGCGGGGGGGACGGGGGTGGCTACACCTTC
once	NA	TRBV4-1	TRBJ2-7	CASSRTGHEQYF	TGCGCCAGCAGCCGCACAGGTCACGAGCAGTACTTC
NA	TRBD2	TRBV2	TRBJ2-5	CASSLTSGAAETQYF	TGTGCCAGCAGTCTGACTAGCGGGGCGGCTGAGACCCAGTACTTC
NA	NA	TRBV5-1	TRBJ2-5	CASSLAAGGQETQYF	TGCGCCAGCAGCTTGGCAGCAGGAGGCCAAGAGACCCAGTACTTC
NA	NA	TRBV2	TRBJ2-7	CASSPGSGGYEQYF	TGTGCCAGCAGTCCCGGGTCCGGGGGCTACGAGCAGTACTTC
NA	NA	TRBV27	TRBJ2-7	CASSPHNTYEQYF	TGTGCCAGCAGTCCCCACAACACCTACGAGCAGTACTTC
NA	TRBD2	TRBV30	TRBJ2-3	CAWATSGFTDTQYF	TGTGCCTGGGCGACTAGCGGGTTCACAGATACGCAGTATTTT
NA	TRBD2	TRBV5-1	TRBJ2-7	CAGSLTSGSGSYEQYF	TGCGCCGGCAGCTTGACTAGCGGGAGCGGTTCCTACGAGCAGTACTTC
once	TRBD1	TRBV7-8	TRBJ2-7	CASTPWDSAYEQYF	TGTGCCAGCACACCCTGGGACAGCGCCTACGAGCAGTACTTC
few	NA	TRBV28	TRBJ2-7	CASSLYGNEQYF	TGTGCCAGCAGTTTATACGGGAACGAGCAGTACTTC
few	NA	TRBV6-5	TRBJ1-5	CASSRDTNQPQHF	TGTGCCAGCAGCCGTGACACAAATCAGCCCCAGCATTTT
NA	NA	TRBV29-1	TRBJ2-3	CSVDVGARSTDTQYF	TGCAGCGTTGATGTGGGGGCGCGTAGCACAGATACGCAGTATTTT
few	TRBD1	TRBV5-1	TRBJ2-7	CASSLGQGAAYEQYF	TGCGCCAGCAGCTTGGGTCAGGGGGCAGCCTACGAGCAGTACTTC
once	NA	TRBV7-8	TRBJ2-1	CASSLSAGNNEQFF	TGTGCCAGCAGCTTATCGGCGGGAAACAATGAGCAGTTCTTC
NA	NA	TRBV27	TRBJ2-2	CASSPIRGAGELFF	TGTGCCAGCAGCCCCATCCGAGGAGCCGGGGAGCTGTTTTTT
few	NA	TRBV10-3	TRBJ2-7	CAISSRQGISYEQYF	TGTGCCATCAGTTCCCGTCAGGGGATCTCCTACGAGCAGTACTTC
NA	NA	TRBV9	TRBJ1-1	CASSPRTANTEAFF	TGTGCCAGCAGCCCCCGGACAGCGAACACTGAAGCTTTCTTT
NA	TRBD1	TRBV29-1	TRBJ2-1	CSVEDTGTGPGNEQFF	TGCAGCGTTGAAGATACGGGGACAGGGCCGGGCAATGAGCAGTTCTTC
NA	NA	TRBV5-1	TRBJ2-3	CASRGDPTDTQYF	TGCGCCAGCAGGGGAGACCCCACAGATACGCAGTATTTT
few	TRBD2	TRBV7-2	TRBJ2-2	CASSLGLAGEDYVGELFF	TGTGCCAGCAGCCTGGGACTAGCGGGAGAAGATTACGTAGGGGAGCTGTTTTTT
once	NA	TRBV7-8	TRBJ2-5	CASSFGGMGVGKETQYF	TGTGCCAGCAGCTTTGGTGGTATGGGAGTGGGTAAAGAGACCCAGTACTTC
NA	TRBD2	TRBV6-5	TRBJ2-7	CASRRGLADYEQYF	TGTGCCAGCAGGAGGGGACTAGCTGATTACGAGCAGTACTTC
NA	TRBD2	TRBV4-2	TRBJ2-2	CASSQGVRFETSGRHSGELFF	TGTGCCAGCAGCCAAGGAGTTCGCTTTGAGACTAGCGGGAGGCATTCCGGGGAGCTGTTTTTT
NA	TRBD1	TRBV4-1	TRBJ2-3	CASSQGQGGGTDTQYF	TGCGCCAGCAGCCAAGGACAGGGGGGGGGCACAGATACGCAGTATTTT
once	TRBD2	TRBV7-2	TRBJ2-7	CASRPPSGSYEQYF	TGTGCCAGCAGGCCTCCTAGCGGCTCCTACGAGCAGTACTTC
few	TRBD1	TRBV7-2	TRBJ1-3	CASSRDRVDTIYF	TGTGCCAGCAGCCGGGACAGGGTGGACACCATATATTTT
NA	NA	TRBV28	TRBJ1-5	CATLSLGNQPQHF	TGTGCCACCCTGAGTTTGGGCAATCAGCCCCAGCATTTT
NA	NA	TRBV7-6	TRBJ1-5	CASSSNSNQPQHF	TGTGCCAGCAGCTCAAATAGCAATCAGCCCCAGCATTTT
NA	NA	TRBV27	TRBJ1-6	CASSSALPNSPLHF	TGTGCCAGCAGTTCAGCGTTGCCTAATTCACCCCTCCACTTT
NA	NA	TRBV27	TRBJ1-1	CASRGQTEAFF	TGTGCCAGCAGAGGACAAACTGAAGCTTTCTTT
NA	TRBD1	TRBV19	TRBJ1-5	CASSIIQGANSQQPQHF	TGTGCCAGTAGTATAATCCAGGGGGCGAACTCGCAACAGCCCCAGCATTTT
NA	TRBD1	TRBV2	TRBJ1-3	CASRKNLGTGDFTGNTIYF	TGTGCCAGCAGGAAAAACCTTGGGACAGGGGACTTTACTGGAAACACCATATATTTT